The 20 T cell receptor beta chains reported below all come from one sample, sequenced in a study of T-cell reconstitution after alpha-beta-depleted transplantation in children (dated by TCRdb to 2016 to 2018). The library was prepared using PCR. Sequencing instrument: Illumina HiSeq 2500. To normalize quantification of the TCRbeta repertoire, the TCR libraries were built with molecular barcoding that relied on unique molecular identifiers. Starting from the raw public reads, TCRdb applied fastp trimming at Q25, assembled clones with MiXCR and retained in-frame beta chains. Duplicate CDR3 protein sequences are folded into a single record with the most common DNA and genes. Present in this sample are about 500,000 distinct CDR3 sequences, about 33% of which were seen just once. The leading ten clones occupy less than 2.5% of the sample. Specimen: PBMCs from the stem cell graft donor, collected from the stem cell graft. The receptor set was obtained from a human donor who donated a stem cell graft to a child with aplastic anemia.

The chain has TRBV7-4 and TRBJ1-5, with 11 positions matching TRBD1. This CDR3 spans 19 amino acids. Germline CDR1 and CDR2: SGHVT and SQSDAQ. Germline trimming cut 4 bases from V and 0 bases from J; bases unmatched to any gene: 11. Here the CDR3 DNA reads TGTGCCAGCAGCTCCCGGGACAGGGGGATCCTAGATAGCAATCAGCCCCAGCATTTT. Residues: CASSSRDRGILDSNQPQHF.

The chain combines TRBV7-2 with TRBJ2-1; 11 positions match TRBD2. The CDR3 covers 14 residues. CDR1 and CDR2 from the germline V gene are SGHTA and FQGNSA. Trimming removed 8 bases from V and 6 bases from J; junction bases left unmatched: 6. The CDR3 nucleotides are TGTGCCAGCTTAGCGGGAGGGCCGGTCAATGAGCAGTTCTTC. The encoded protein is CASLAGGPVNEQFF. Full variable domain (rest looked up from reference TRBV7-2 and TRBJ2-1): GAGVSQSPSNKVTEKGKDVELRCDPISGHTALYWYRQSLGQGLEFLIYFQGNSAPDKSGLPSDRFSAERTGGSVSTLTIQRTQQEDSAVYLCASLAGGPVNEQFFGPGTRLTVL.

This rearrangement joins TRBV19 to TRBJ1-2, with D possibly being TRBD1 (5 bases). CDR3 length equals 12 residues. Trimming left V 6 bases short and J 8 bases short, with 13 bases between. Germline V CDR1 and CDR2: LNHDA, SQIVND (reference sequence). The CDR3 here is CASRPGTGGYTF. CDR3 nucleotide sequence: TGTGCCAGTAGGCCAGGGACGGGAGGCTACACCTTC.

This clonotype was seen only once. The gene calls are TRBV25-1 and TRBJ2-3; 9 bases align to TRBD1. Germline V gene data show CDR1 as MGHDK and CDR2 as SYGVNS. V shed 4 bases, J shed 2 bases, and the junction held 1 base outside the gene matches. The CDR3 runs to 14 residues. The CDR3 sequence: CASSGQGDTDTQYF. DNA of the CDR3: TGTGCCAGCAGTGGACAGGGGGACACAGATACGCAGTATTTT.

This clonotype was observed a single time. The gene calls are TRBV5-5 and TRBJ1-4, with 8 bases lining up with TRBD1. The length of the CDR3 is 14 residues. Germline CDR1 reads SGHKS; CDR2 reads YYEKEE (reference sequence). Trimming at V came to 4 bases and at J to 8 bases, leaving 7 bases not matched to a gene. The CDR3 DNA follows: TGTGCCAGCAGCCTTGGACAGGGTCAAGAAAAACTGTTTTTT. This codes for CASSLGQGQEKLFF.

This rearrangement joins TRBV12-3 or TRBV12-4 to TRBJ2-2; possibly TRBD2 for D (5 bases). V lost 6 bases and J 4 bases, leaving 18 bases between the germline ends. The CDR3 runs to 16 residues. The CDR3 DNA reads as TGTGCCAGCAGCCCGCGGGTGGCTGCCGGCACCGGGGAGCTGTTTTTT. Translation: CASSPRVAAGTGELFF.

This clonotype was detected a few times. V is TRBV12-3 or TRBV12-4 and J is TRBJ1-5; the match to TRBD1 covers 8 bases. The trim removed 5 bases at V and 6 bases at J, leaving 9 bases unmatched. This CDR3 is built from 15 residues. The CDR3 nucleotides are TGTGCCAGCAGTAGGGTCGGACAGGGTGGTCAGCCCCAGCATTTT. Protein: CASSRVGQGGQPQHF.

This clonotype was recorded a few times. The chain is built from TRBV15 and TRBJ2-1; 11 bases align to TRBD2. Germline V lookup: CDR1 LNHNV, CDR2 YYDKDF (reference sequence). The J segment lost 7 bases and the V segment lost 5 bases, leaving 13 bases of the junction unmatched. This CDR3 has 17 amino acids. The CDR3 is CATSSLLGGTSGNEQFF. CDR3 coding DNA: TGTGCCACCAGCTCCCTCCTGGGTGGGACTAGCGGTAATGAGCAGTTCTTC.

The chain carries TRBV10-3 and TRBJ2-1, with 10 bases lining up with TRBD2. The CDR3 spans 15 residues. CDR1 and CDR2 (germline): ENHRY, SYGVKD. With V trimmed by 2 bases and J by 9 bases, 7 bases remained unmatched. The CDR3 loop reads CAISERLAGEVEQFF. CDR3 DNA sequence: TGTGCCATCAGTGAGCGTCTAGCGGGAGAGGTTGAGCAGTTCTTC.

The rearrangement joins TRBV29-1 to TRBJ1-1; D is perhaps TRBD1 (5 bases). V was pared by 6 bases and J by 4 bases, with 15 bases between. This CDR3 is built from 13 residues. Germline assignment: CDR1 SQVTM and CDR2 ANQGSEA. The CDR3 region is CSVIVQAGTEAFF. CDR3 nucleotide sequence: TGCAGCGTGATCGTACAGGCGGGCACTGAAGCTTTCTTT.

The chain uses TRBV20-1 and TRBJ1-3; 8 bases agree with TRBD1. Germline lookup yields CDR1 DFQATT and CDR2 SNEGSKA (reference sequence). V lost 5 bases, J lost 0 bases, and 9 bases stayed unmatched. This CDR3 has 16 residues. CDR3 sequence: CSARKGTGLSGNTIYF. The CDR3 DNA sequence: TGCAGTGCTCGCAAGGGGACAGGTCTCTCTGGAAACACCATATATTTT.

The chain joins TRBV29-1 to TRBJ1-1; 10 bases match TRBD1. The germline gives CDR1 SQVTM, CDR2 ANQGSEA. The CDR3 is 14 residues long. The V gene end was trimmed by 6 bases and the J gene end by 1 base; junction bases not matched to a gene: 5. CDR3 sequence reads: CSVPTGGWNTEAFF. The CDR3 DNA follows: TGCAGCGTCCCGACAGGGGGCTGGAACACTGAAGCTTTCTTT.

Only a few counts were recorded for this clonotype. The chain uses TRBV7-3 and TRBJ2-5; D unresolved. The ends were cut back, 5 bases at V and 7 bases at J, with 11 bases in the middle. Germline V gene sequence: CDR1 SGHTA, CDR2 FQGTGA. The CDR3 has 12 amino acids. The CDR3 sequence is CASSAPAGTQYF. For the CDR3, the DNA is TGTGCCAGCAGCGCCCCCGCCGGGACCCAGTACTTC.

The chain employs TRBV20-1 and TRBJ1-4, with a weak D call TRBD1 (5 bases). Germline V gene lookup returns CDR1 DFQATT and CDR2 SNEGSKA (reference sequence). CDR3 length: 13 residues. V was cut by 3 bases and J by 8 bases, with 13 bases left in between. For the CDR3, the DNA is TGCAGTGCTAGGTGGACACTGCAGGAAAAACTGTTTTTT. This codes for CSARWTLQEKLFF.

A few counts support this clonotype. This rearrangement joins TRBV6-5 to TRBJ2-7, with a weak D call TRBD1 (5 bases). CDR1 and CDR2 from the germline V gene are MNHEY and SVGAGI. The V and J ends lost 2 bases and 7 bases respectively, with 15 bases between them. The CDR3 is 14 residues long. The DNA of the CDR3 is TGTGCCAGCAGTTACGGGGCAGAAGTGGCGGAGCAGTACTTC. Translated, it gives CASSYGAEVAEQYF.

This clonotype has a handful of counts. The chain links TRBV6-1 to TRBJ2-5; a weak D match, TRBD2 (6 bases). This CDR3 has 14 residues. V lost 2 bases and J lost 5, with 12 bases in between. Germline V gene sequence: CDR1 MNHNS, CDR2 SASEGT. CDR3 in DNA: TGTGCCAGCAGTGAAAGGAGGGAGCGGGAGACCCAGTACTTC. Translation: CASSERRERETQYF.

This rearrangement joins TRBV20-1 to TRBJ2-7; weak D call: TRBD2 (5 bases). Trimming stripped 1 base from V and 0 bases from J, with 16 bases between. Germline lookup yields CDR1 DFQATT and CDR2 SNEGSKA (reference sequence). The CDR3 sequence is 16 residues long. DNA for the CDR3: TGCAGTGCTAGAGCCGAGGGCAGGAAATACTCCTACGAGCAGTACTTC. Its protein is CSARAEGRKYSYEQYF.

This chain joins TRBV7-2 and TRBJ2-2, with D possibly being TRBD1 or TRBD2 (5 bases each). Germline CDR1 SGHTA, CDR2 FQGNSA. V lost 1 base and J lost 6, with 9 bases in between. CDR3 length: 14 residues. The CDR3 spells CASSLGGSAGELFF. The DNA of the CDR3 is TGTGCCAGCAGCTTAGGGGGGAGCGCCGGGGAGCTGTTTTTT.

This clonotype came up a few times. This chain joins TRBV3-1 and TRBJ1-1, with D perhaps matching TRBD1 (5 bases). Trimming removed 6 bases at V and 4 bases at J, with 15 bases between. Germline V gene lookup returns CDR1 LGHDT and CDR2 YNNKEL (reference sequence). This CDR3 region has 14 residues. The CDR3 DNA reads as TGTGCCAGCAGTACACCCGGGACGGGCACTGAAGCTTTCTTT. This codes for CASSTPGTGTEAFF. The full variable domain, with the rest looked up from reference TRBV3-1 and TRBJ1-1, is DTAVSQTPKYLVTQMGNDKSIKCEQNLGHDTMYWYKQDSKKFLKIMFSYNNKELIINETVPNRFSPKSPDKAHLNLHINSLELGDSAVYFCASSTPGTGTEAFFGQGTRLTVV.

The V and J genes are TRBV20-1 and TRBJ2-3; D unclear. V was shortened by 6 bases and J by 9 bases, with 22 bases between the two germline ends. CDR3 length equals 14 residues. Per germline, CDR1 DFQATT and CDR2 SNEGSKA (reference sequence). The CDR3 DNA reads as TGCAGTGCCTTGGGATTAGAGGCTAGACGAACGCAGTATTTT. It encodes CSALGLEARRTQYF.